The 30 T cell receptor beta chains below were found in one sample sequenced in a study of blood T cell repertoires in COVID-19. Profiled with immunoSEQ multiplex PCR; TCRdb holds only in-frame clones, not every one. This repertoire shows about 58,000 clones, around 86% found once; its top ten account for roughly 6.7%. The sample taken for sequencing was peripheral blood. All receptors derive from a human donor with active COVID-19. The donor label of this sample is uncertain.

The CDR3 coding sequence is TGTGCCAGCAGCCCCCGACTTGGGGAGACCCAGTACTTC. The encoded protein is CASSPRLGETQYF. The gene calls are TRBV14 and TRBJ2-5; D is unresolved. V dropped 4 bases and J dropped 5 bases, with 11 bases sitting between them. Germline CDR1 is SGHDN and CDR2 is FVKESK. This CDR3 contains 13 residues.

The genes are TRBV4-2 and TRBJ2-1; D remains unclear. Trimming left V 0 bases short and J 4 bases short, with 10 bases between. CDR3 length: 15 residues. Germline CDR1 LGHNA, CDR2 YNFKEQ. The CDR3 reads CASSQDLEVYNEQFF. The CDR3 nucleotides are TGTGCCAGCAGCCAAGATCTTGAGGTTTACAATGAGCAGTTCTTC.

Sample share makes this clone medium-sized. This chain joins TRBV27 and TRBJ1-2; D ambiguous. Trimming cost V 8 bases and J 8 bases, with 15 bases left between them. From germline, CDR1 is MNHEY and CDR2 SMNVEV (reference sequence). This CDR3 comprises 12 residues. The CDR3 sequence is CASGEGIEGYTF. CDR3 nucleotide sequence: TGTGCCAGCGGAGAGGGTATTGAGGGCTACACCTTC.

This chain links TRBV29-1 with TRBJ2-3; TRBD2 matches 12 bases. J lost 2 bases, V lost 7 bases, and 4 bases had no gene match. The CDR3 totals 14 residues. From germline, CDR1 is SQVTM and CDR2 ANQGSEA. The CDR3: CSAGLAGLTDTQYF. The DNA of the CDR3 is TGCAGCGCTGGACTAGCGGGGCTCACAGATACGCAGTATTTT.

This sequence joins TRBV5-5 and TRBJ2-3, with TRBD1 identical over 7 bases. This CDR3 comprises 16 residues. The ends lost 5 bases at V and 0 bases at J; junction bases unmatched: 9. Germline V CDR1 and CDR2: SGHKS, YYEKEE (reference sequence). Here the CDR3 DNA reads TGTGCCAGCAGGGCCAAGGGGGCCCTTAGCACAGATACGCAGTATTTT. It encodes CASRAKGALSTDTQYF.

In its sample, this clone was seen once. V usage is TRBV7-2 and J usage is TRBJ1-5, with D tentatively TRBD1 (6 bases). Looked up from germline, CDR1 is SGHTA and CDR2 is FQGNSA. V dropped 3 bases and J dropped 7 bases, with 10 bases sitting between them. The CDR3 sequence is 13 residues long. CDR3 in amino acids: CASSFTGLQPQHF. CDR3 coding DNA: TGTGCCAGCAGCTTCACAGGGTTACAGCCCCAGCATTTT.

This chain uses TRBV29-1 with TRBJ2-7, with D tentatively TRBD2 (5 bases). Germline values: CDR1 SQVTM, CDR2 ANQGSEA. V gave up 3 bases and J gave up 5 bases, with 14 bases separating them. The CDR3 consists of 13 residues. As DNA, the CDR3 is TGCAGCGTTGACAGGCCGGGAATCGACGAGCAGTACTTC. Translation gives CSVDRPGIDEQYF.

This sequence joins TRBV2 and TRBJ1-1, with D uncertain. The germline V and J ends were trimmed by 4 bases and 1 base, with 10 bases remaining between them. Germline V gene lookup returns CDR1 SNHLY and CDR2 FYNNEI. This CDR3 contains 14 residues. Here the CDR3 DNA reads TGTGCCAGCAGTGGCGTCAGACAGAACACTGAAGCTTTCTTT. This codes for CASSGVRQNTEAFF.

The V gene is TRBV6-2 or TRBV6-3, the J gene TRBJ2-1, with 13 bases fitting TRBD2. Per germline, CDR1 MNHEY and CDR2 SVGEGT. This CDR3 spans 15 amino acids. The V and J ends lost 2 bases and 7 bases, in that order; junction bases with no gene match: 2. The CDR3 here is CASSYRLAGGNEQFF. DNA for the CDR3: TGTGCCAGCAGTTACCGACTAGCGGGGGGAAATGAGCAGTTCTTC.

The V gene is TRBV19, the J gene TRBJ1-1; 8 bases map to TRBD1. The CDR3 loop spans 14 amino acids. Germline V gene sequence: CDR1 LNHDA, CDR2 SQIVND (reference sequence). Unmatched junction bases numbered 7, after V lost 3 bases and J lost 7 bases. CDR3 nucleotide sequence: TGTGCCAGTAGTATTGGACAGGGTATGGGTGAAGCTTTCTTT. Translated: CASSIGQGMGEAFF.

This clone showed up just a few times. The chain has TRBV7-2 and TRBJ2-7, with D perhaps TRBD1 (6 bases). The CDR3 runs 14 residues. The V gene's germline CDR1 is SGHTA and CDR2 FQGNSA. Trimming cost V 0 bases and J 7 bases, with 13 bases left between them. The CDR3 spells CASSLAGGLSEQYF. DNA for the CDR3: TGTGCCAGCAGCTTAGCTGGGGGCTTATCGGAGCAGTACTTC.

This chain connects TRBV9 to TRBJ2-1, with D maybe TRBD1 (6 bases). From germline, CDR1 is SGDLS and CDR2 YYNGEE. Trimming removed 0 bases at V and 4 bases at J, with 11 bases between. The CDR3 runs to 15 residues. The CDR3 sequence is CASSVVGQSYNEQFF. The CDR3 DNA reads TGTGCCAGCAGCGTAGTCGGACAGAGTTACAATGAGCAGTTCTTC. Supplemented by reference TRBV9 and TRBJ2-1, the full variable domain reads DSGVTQTPKHLITATGQRVTLRCSPRSGDLSVYWYQQSLDQGLQFLIQYYNGEERAKGNILERFSAQQFPDLHSELNLSSLELGDSALYFCASSVVGQSYNEQFFGPGTRLTVL.

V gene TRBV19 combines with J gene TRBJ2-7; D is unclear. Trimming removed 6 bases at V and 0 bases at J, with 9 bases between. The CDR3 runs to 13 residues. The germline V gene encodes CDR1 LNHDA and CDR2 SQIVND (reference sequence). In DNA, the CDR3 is TGTGCCAGTAGCTTTTCGAGCTCCTACGAGCAGTACTTC. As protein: CASSFSSSYEQYF.

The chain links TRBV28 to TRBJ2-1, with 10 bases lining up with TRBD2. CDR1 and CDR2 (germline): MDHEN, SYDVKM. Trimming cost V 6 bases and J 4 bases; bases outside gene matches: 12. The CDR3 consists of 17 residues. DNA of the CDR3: TGTGCCAGCAGCGGGCTAGCGGGAGTGGGAACATACAATGAGCAGTTCTTC. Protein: CASSGLAGVGTYNEQFF.

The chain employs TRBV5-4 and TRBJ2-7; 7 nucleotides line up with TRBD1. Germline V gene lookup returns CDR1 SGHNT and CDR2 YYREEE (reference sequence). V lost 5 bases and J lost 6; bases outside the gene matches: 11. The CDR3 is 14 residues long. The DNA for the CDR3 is TGTGCCAGCAGGTCGGACAGGCGATCGGTCGAGCAGTACTTC. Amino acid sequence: CASRSDRRSVEQYF.

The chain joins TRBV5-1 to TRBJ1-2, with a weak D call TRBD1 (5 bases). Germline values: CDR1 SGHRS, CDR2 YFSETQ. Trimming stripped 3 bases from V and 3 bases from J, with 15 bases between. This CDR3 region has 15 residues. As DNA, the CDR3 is TGCGCCAGCAGCTACCAGGGAGGGGACCACTATGGCTACACCTTC. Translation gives CASSYQGGDHYGYTF. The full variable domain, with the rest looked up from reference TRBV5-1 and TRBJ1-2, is KAGVTQTPRYLIKTRGQQVTLSCSPISGHRSVSWYQQTPGQGLQFLFEYFSETQRNKGNFPGRFSGRQFSNSRSEMNVSTLELGDSALYLCASSYQGGDHYGYTFGSGTRLTVV.

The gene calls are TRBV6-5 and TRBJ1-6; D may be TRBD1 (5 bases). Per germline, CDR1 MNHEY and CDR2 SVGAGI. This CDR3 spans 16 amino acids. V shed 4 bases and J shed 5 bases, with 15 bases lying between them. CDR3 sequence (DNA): TGTGCCAGCAGTTTCACCTCGGGACTGAATAATTCACCCCTCCACTTT. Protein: CASSFTSGLNNSPLHF.

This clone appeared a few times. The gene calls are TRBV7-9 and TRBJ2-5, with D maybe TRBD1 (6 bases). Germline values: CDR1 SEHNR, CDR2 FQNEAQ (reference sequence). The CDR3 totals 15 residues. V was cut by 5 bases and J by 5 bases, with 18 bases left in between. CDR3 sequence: CASSPQGPLRETQYF. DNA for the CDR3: TGTGCCAGCAGCCCTCAGGGGCCTTTGAGGGAGACCCAGTACTTC.

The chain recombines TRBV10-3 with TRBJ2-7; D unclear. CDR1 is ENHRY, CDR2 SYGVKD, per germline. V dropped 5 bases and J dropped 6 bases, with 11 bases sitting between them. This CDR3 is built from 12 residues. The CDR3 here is CAISSAVFEQYF. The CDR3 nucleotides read TGTGCCATCAGTTCCGCGGTGTTCGAGCAGTACTTC.

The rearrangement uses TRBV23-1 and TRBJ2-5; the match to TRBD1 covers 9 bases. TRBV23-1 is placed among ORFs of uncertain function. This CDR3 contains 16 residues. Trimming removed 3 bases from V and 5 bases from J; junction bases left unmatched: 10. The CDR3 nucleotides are TGCGCCAGCAGTCACCCCATCCCGACAGGGGGTGAGACCCAGTACTTC. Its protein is CASSHPIPTGGETQYF.

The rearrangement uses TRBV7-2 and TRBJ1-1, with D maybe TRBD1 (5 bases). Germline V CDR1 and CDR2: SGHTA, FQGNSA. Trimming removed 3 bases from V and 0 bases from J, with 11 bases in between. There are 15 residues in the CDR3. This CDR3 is CASSFSAGMNTEAFF. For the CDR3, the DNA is TGTGCCAGCAGCTTTTCCGCAGGGATGAACACTGAAGCTTTCTTT.

DNA for the CDR3: TGTGCCAGCAGTTTATTGGGACAGTTCTATGGCTACACCTTC. Its protein is CASSLLGQFYGYTF. This chain joins TRBV28 and TRBJ1-2; the match to TRBD1 covers 7 bases. Germline V gene lookup returns CDR1 MDHEN and CDR2 SYDVKM. This CDR3 comprises 14 residues. V was pared by 1 base and J by 4 bases, with 3 bases of the junction left unmatched.

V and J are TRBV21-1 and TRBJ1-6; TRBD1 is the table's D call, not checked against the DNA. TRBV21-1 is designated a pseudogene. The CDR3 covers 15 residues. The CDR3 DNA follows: TGTGCCAGCCCCAGTGCAGACAGGGGGAATTCACCCCTCCACTTT. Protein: CASPSADRGNSPLHF.

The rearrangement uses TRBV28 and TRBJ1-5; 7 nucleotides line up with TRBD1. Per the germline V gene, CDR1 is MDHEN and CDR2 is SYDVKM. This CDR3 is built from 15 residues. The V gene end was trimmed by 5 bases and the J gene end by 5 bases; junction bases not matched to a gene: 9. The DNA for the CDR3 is TGTGCCAGCAGTCCCCCCCGGGACAGATATCAGCCCCAGCATTTT. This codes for CASSPPRDRYQPQHF.

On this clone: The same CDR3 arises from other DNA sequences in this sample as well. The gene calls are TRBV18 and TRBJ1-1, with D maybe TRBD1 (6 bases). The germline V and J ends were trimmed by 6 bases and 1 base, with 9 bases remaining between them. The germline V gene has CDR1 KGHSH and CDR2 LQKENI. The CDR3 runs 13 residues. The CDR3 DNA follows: TGTGCCAGCTCCTTGGACAGGAACACTGAAGCTTTCTTT. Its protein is CASSLDRNTEAFF. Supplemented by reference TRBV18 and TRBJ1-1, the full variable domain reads NAGVMQNPRHLVRRRGQEARLRCSPMKGHSHVYWYRQLPEEGLKFMVYLQKENIIDESGMPKERFSAEFPKEGPSILRIQQVVRGDSAAYFCASSLDRNTEAFFGQGTRLTVV.

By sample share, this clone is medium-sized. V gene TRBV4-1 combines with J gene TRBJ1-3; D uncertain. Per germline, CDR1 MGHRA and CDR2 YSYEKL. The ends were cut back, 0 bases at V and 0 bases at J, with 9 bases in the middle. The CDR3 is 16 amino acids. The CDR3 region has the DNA TGCGCCAGCAGCCAAGAGCGGAAGTACTCTGGAAACACCATATATTTT. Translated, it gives CASSQERKYSGNTIYF.

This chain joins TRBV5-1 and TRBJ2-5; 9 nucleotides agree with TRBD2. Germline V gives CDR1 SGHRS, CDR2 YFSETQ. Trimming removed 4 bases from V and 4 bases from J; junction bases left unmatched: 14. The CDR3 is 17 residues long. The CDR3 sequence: CASSRSFSGRGGETQYF. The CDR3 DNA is TGCGCCAGCAGCCGATCCTTTAGCGGGAGAGGAGGAGAGACCCAGTACTTC.

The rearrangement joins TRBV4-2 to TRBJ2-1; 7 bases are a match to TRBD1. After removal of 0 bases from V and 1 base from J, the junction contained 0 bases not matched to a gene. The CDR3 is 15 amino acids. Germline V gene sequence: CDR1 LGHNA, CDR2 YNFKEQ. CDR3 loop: CASSQDRGSYNEQFF. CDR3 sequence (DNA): TGTGCCAGCAGCCAAGACAGGGGGTCCTACAATGAGCAGTTCTTC.

The CDR3: CASSPYRAYEQYF. For the CDR3, the DNA is TGTGCCAGCAGTCCGTACAGGGCCTACGAGCAGTACTTC. The J gene is TRBJ2-7, the V gene TRBV27, with TRBD1 as a possible D gene (6 bases). Between the trimmed V and J ends, which lost 5 bases and 2 bases, there was a span of 10 bases. Germline V gene sequence: CDR1 MNHEY, CDR2 SMNVEV (reference sequence). The CDR3 is made up of 13 amino acids.

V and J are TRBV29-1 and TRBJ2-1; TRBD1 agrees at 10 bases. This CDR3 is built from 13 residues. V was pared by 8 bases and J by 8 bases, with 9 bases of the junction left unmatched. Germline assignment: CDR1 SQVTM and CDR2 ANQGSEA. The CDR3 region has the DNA TGCAGCTCTGAAAGGGGGACAGGGGATGAGCAGTTCTTC. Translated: CSSERGTGDEQFF.